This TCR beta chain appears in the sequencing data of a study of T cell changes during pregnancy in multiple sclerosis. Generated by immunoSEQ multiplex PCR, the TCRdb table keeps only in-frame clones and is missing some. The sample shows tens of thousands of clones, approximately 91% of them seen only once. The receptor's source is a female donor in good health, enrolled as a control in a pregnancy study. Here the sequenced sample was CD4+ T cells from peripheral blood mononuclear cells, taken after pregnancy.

CDR3 sequence reads: CASSPGPNEQFF. In DNA, the CDR3 is TGTGCCAGCTCACCAGGCCCGAATGAGCAGTTCTTC. The chain is built from TRBV18 and TRBJ2-1; D is undetermined. Germline CDR1 is KGHSH and CDR2 is LQKENI. CDR3 length equals 12 residues. V was shortened by 2 bases and J by 7 bases, with 6 bases between the two germline ends.